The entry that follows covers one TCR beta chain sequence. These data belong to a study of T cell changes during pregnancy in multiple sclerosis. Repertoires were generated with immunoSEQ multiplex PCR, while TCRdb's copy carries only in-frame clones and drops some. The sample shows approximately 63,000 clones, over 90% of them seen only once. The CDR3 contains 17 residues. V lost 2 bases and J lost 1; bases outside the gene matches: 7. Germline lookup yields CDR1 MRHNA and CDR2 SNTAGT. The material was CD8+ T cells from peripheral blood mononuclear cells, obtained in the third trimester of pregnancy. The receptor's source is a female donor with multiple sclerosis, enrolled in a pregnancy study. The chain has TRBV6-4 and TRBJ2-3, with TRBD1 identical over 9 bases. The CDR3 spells CASSDQDTGGGTDTQYF. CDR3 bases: TGTGCCAGCAGTGACCAGGACACAGGGGGCGGCACAGATACGCAGTATTTT.